Sequencing of this TCR beta chain was carried out in a study of blood T cell repertoires in COVID-19. Overall study: COVID-19 samples collected from the United States, Italy and Spain covered acute and convalescent phases.

Authors' analysis steps: Amplification from reference gene primers served as the basis for estimated nucleated cell counts. Profiled with immunoSEQ multiplex PCR; TCRdb holds only in-frame clones, not every one. D and trimming were read from the DNA, whereas the V and J calls and clone size are those reported in that table. Altogether approximately 76,000 clones are present, approximately 80% being singletons, with the ten largest covering around 10%. This clone came up a few times. CDR3 length equals 11 residues. Germline CDR1 reads MNHEY; CDR2 reads SVGEGT. V shed 5 bases and J shed 4 bases, with 5 bases lying between them.

This clonotype was obtained from a man aged 45-65 years with acute or convalescent COVID-19. The sequenced sample was peripheral blood. This rearrangement joins TRBV6-2 or TRBV6-3 to TRBJ1-1; D not certain. CDR3 DNA sequence: TGTGCCAGCAGTAGACTCACTGAAGCTTTCTTT. Residues: CASSRLTEAFF.